The sequence of this T cell receptor beta chain was determined in a study of blood T cell repertoires in COVID-19. At the level of the study: Acute and convalescent COVID-19 samples came from the United States, Italy and Spain. T cells, B-cell-depleted T cells, or PBMCs supplied cDNA or gDNA.

As handled by the study authors: Counts of nucleated cells, estimated from reference gene primer amplification, were obtained. Some clones are missing from TCRdb's copy, which holds only in-frame ones; the method was immunoSEQ multiplex PCR. V and J calls and clone size come straight from that table; D and trimming were deduced from the DNA. The repertoire holds about 120,000 clones, around nine tenths seen once, with almost 0.9% in the top ten. Trimming removed 3 bases at V and 3 bases at J, with 6 bases between. The CDR3 sequence is 11 residues long. Germline V gene data show CDR1 as DFQATT and CDR2 as SNEGSKA (reference sequence).

The TCR was taken from a woman aged 45-60 years with active or convalescent COVID-19. The chain joins TRBV20-1 to TRBJ2-7, with D unresolved. The sample consisted of peripheral blood. The CDR3 here is CSASPSYEQYF. CDR3 in DNA: TGCAGTGCTAGTCCTAGCTACGAGCAGTACTTC.